The rows below give T cell receptor beta chains drawn from one sample of a study of blood T cell repertoires in COVID-19. The data were produced by immunoSEQ multiplex PCR, yet TCRdb's version contains in-frame clones alone and is incomplete. The table has 200,000 to 250,000 clones, 85% seen once. The sequencing input was peripheral blood. These receptor sequences come from a woman between 55 and 75 years old with active or convalescent COVID-19. Both conserved end residues are part of each CDR3. The D gene is left open where the match is weak. Not all rows give a size; the values are once, few, many and, for expanded clones, a class.

D gene: NA; clone size: once; J gene: TRBJ2-2; V gene: TRBV5-1; CDR3 protein: CASSLGSPSLNTGELFF; CDR3 DNA: TGCGCCAGCAGCTTGGGATCGCCTAGCCTGAACACCGGGGAGCTGTTTTTT
D gene: NA; clone size: few; J gene: TRBJ1-6; V gene: TRBV3-1/TRBV3-2; CDR3 protein: CASSRQASNSPLHF; CDR3 DNA: TGTGCCAGCAGCCGACAGGCATCTAATTCACCCCTCCACTTT
D gene: TRBD2; clone size: NA; J gene: TRBJ2-1; V gene: TRBV27; CDR3 protein: CASTKISGGNNEQFF; CDR3 DNA: TGTGCCAGCACCAAAATTAGCGGGGGAAACAATGAGCAGTTCTTC
D gene: NA; clone size: NA; J gene: TRBJ2-7; V gene: TRBV5-8; CDR3 protein: CASSLGPGMAYEQYF; CDR3 DNA: TGTGCCAGCAGCTTGGGTCCAGGGATGGCCTACGAGCAGTACTTC
D gene: TRBD1; clone size: few; J gene: TRBJ1-4; V gene: TRBV27; CDR3 protein: CASSIMPGGKEKLFF; CDR3 DNA: TGTGCCAGCAGTATAATGCCAGGGGGCAAAGAAAAACTGTTTTTT
D gene: TRBD1; clone size: NA; J gene: TRBJ2-7; V gene: TRBV11-2; CDR3 protein: CASSLDRGQREQYF; CDR3 DNA: TGTGCCAGCAGCTTAGACAGGGGGCAGAGGGAGCAGTACTTC
D gene: TRBD1; clone size: NA; J gene: TRBJ1-1; V gene: TRBV5-1; CDR3 protein: CASSNNRGNTEAFF; CDR3 DNA: TGCGCCAGCAGCAACAACAGGGGAAACACTGAAGCTTTCTTT
D gene: NA; clone size: NA; J gene: TRBJ2-5; V gene: TRBV21-1; CDR3 protein: CASNWLDRDETQYF; CDR3 DNA: TGTGCCAGCAACTGGTTGGACAGGGACGAGACCCAGTACTTC
D gene: TRBD2; clone size: NA; J gene: TRBJ2-2; V gene: TRBV5-1; CDR3 protein: CASSLTTSGGRTGELFF; CDR3 DNA: TGCGCCAGCAGCTTGACAACTAGCGGGGGTCGCACCGGGGAGCTGTTTTTT
D gene: TRBD1; clone size: NA; J gene: TRBJ1-3; V gene: TRBV6-6; CDR3 protein: CASVPQGRSGNTIYF; CDR3 DNA: TGTGCCAGCGTACCACAGGGGAGGTCTGGAAACACCATATATTTT
D gene: NA; clone size: NA; J gene: TRBJ1-5; V gene: TRBV9; CDR3 protein: CASSSLGNEAQPQHF; CDR3 DNA: TGTGCCAGCAGCTCCCTCGGGAACGAGGCTCAGCCCCAGCATTTT
D gene: TRBD1; clone size: NA; J gene: TRBJ2-6; V gene: TRBV19; CDR3 protein: CASSIGGQVFGGANVLTF; CDR3 DNA: TGTGCCAGTAGTATCGGAGGACAGGTCTTTGGTGGGGCCAACGTCCTGACTTTC
D gene: NA; clone size: NA; J gene: TRBJ2-6; V gene: TRBV11-3; CDR3 protein: CASSLDIDSISGANVLTF; CDR3 DNA: TGTGCCAGCAGCTTAGATATTGACAGTATCTCTGGGGCCAACGTCCTGACTTTC
D gene: TRBD1; clone size: NA; J gene: TRBJ2-5; V gene: TRBV11-3; CDR3 protein: CASSLGTGGRETQYF; CDR3 DNA: TGTGCCAGCAGCCTCGGGACAGGGGGACGAGAGACCCAGTACTTC
D gene: NA; clone size: NA; J gene: TRBJ2-5; V gene: TRBV5-1; CDR3 protein: CASSLGYGGVYQETQYF; CDR3 DNA: TGCGCCAGCAGCTTGGGATACGGAGGGGTCTACCAAGAGACCCAGTACTTC
D gene: TRBD1; clone size: NA; J gene: TRBJ2-1; V gene: TRBV7-9; CDR3 protein: CASSLGQGARSEQFF; CDR3 DNA: TGTGCCAGCAGCTTAGGACAGGGGGCGCGAAGTGAGCAGTTCTTC
D gene: TRBD2; clone size: NA; J gene: TRBJ2-2; V gene: TRBV24-1; CDR3 protein: CATSEEPGLVGTGELFF; CDR3 DNA: TGTGCCACCAGTGAGGAACCGGGACTAGTAGGCACCGGGGAGCTGTTTTTT
D gene: TRBD1; clone size: NA; J gene: TRBJ2-4; V gene: TRBV4-2; CDR3 protein: CASSQTGAANIQYF; CDR3 DNA: TGTGCCAGCAGCCAAACAGGGGCCGCTAACATTCAGTACTTC